This record looks at one TCR beta chain sequence and its context. No antigen is known for it. This specimen belongs to a study of T cell responses to AZD1222 COVID-19 vaccine. Study in general: Second-dose intervals near 4 or 12 weeks were combined. Study-wide points: The sample set comprised mostly white British donors with more females, and clonal diversity was possibly underestimated. Spike-specific TCR breadth and depth both grew after two AZD1222 doses.

TCRdb's table, derived via immunoSEQ multiplex PCR, lists solely in-frame clones and lacks some. The table lists around 130,000 clones, 93% of them singletons, with 5% to 5.5% in the top ten. This CDR3 region has 15 residues. Germline loops: CDR1 SEHNR, CDR2 FQNEAQ (reference sequence). V lost 5 bases and J lost 1; bases outside the gene matches: 7. The sample in question was peripheral blood, obtained on day 0 of AZD1222 vaccination. The chain joins TRBV7-9 to TRBJ1-1; 7 bases are shared with TRBD1. The TCR originated in an adult in good health. CDR3 sequence: CASSLWDRPNTEAFF. The CDR3 DNA follows: TGTGCCAGCAGCCTGTGGGACAGACCGAACACTGAAGCTTTCTTT.